The T cell receptor (beta chain) under discussion was sequenced for a study of beta chain features in type 1 diabetes. CDR1 SGHNT and CDR2 YENEEA come from the germline V gene. The trim removed 7 bases at V and 1 base at J, leaving 1 base unmatched. This CDR3 contains 14 residues. Sort purity for all populations was recorded as exceeding 98%. cDNA synthesis used the whole RNA isolate, giving expressed TCRB sequences. Profiling relied on immunoSEQ multiplex PCR, and the TCRdb table lists in-frame clones only, not all of them. Of almost 350,000 clones in the sample, around a fifth were seen once. Source material: naive CD4+ T cells from blood. This sequence joins TRBV11-3 and TRBJ2-1; 10 bases line up with TRBD1. This clonotype was sampled from a woman between 18 and 30 years old in good health. CDR3 bases: TGTGCCAGCACGGGACAGGGGTCCTACAATGAGCAGTTCTTC. Its translation: CASTGQGSYNEQFF. Full variable domain (missing parts from reference TRBV11-3 and TRBJ2-1): EAGVVQSPRYKIIEKKQPVAFWCNPISGHNTLYWYLQNLGQGPELLIRYENEEAVDDSQLPKDRFSAERLKGVDSTLKIQPAELGDSAVYLCASTGQGSYNEQFFGPGTRLTVL.